This TCR beta chain was retrieved from a study of blood T cell repertoires in COVID-19. About the study: PBMCs, B-cell-depleted T cells, or T cells were the source of the cDNA or gDNA that made up the material.

The V end lost 6 bases, the J end lost 2 bases, and 12 bases lay between the germline ends. Germline V gene lookup returns CDR1 SNHLY and CDR2 FYNNEI. The CDR3 has 14 amino acids. In the authors' methods: Reference gene primer amplification in the assay estimated nucleated cell counts. The data were produced by immunoSEQ multiplex PCR, yet TCRdb's version contains in-frame clones alone and is incomplete. V and J calls and clone size come straight from that table; D and trimming were deduced from the DNA. The sample has fewer than 15,000 clones; roughly 76% are singletons. Sequenced material: peripheral blood. The chain combines TRBV2 with TRBJ2-3; tentatively, D is TRBD2 (6 bases). This sequence originates from a human donor in a cohort sampled during active COVID-19. The CDR3 here is CASSATSPTDTQYF. CDR3 in DNA: TGTGCCAGCAGCGCTACTAGCCCCACAGATACGCAGTATTTT. The whole variable domain, remainder taken from reference TRBV2 and TRBJ2-3, is EPEVTQTPSHQVTQMGQEVILRCVPISNHLYFYWYRQILGQKVEFLVSFYNNEISEKSEIFDDQFSVERPDGSNFTLKIRSTKLEDSAMYFCASSATSPTDTQYFGPGTRLTVL.